This entry lists 27 T cell receptor beta chains sequenced from one sample in a study of Tregs in tolerant kidney transplant recipients. Measured with immunoSEQ multiplex PCR; TCRdb has only the in-frame clones, and not every one. This table has 50,000 to 85,000 clones, 92% appearing once. Specimen: CD8+ T cells from blood, collected before the transplant. The receptors stem from a human donor who received a combined kidney and bone marrow transplant.

This clone has a handful of counts. The V gene is TRBV7-6, the J gene TRBJ2-7, with 7 bases aligning to TRBD1. The CDR3 has 14 amino acids. CDR1 and CDR2 (germline): SGHVS, FNYEAQ. V lost 5 bases to trimming and J lost 0 bases; unmatched junction nucleotides: 4. Here the CDR3 DNA reads TGTGCCAGCAGCGGACAGGTTAGCTCCTACGAGCAGTACTTC. Its translation is CASSGQVSSYEQYF.

The chain recombines TRBV5-6 with TRBJ2-7, with 9 bases that match TRBD1. This CDR3 has 15 residues. Germline assignment: CDR1 SGHDT and CDR2 YYEEEE. The trim removed 4 bases at V and 3 bases at J, leaving 8 bases unmatched. CDR3 protein: CASSDYRGLDYEQYF. Here the CDR3 DNA reads TGTGCCAGCAGCGATTACAGGGGGCTTGACTACGAGCAGTACTTC.

As DNA, the CDR3 is TGTGCCAGCAGCGTAGCGGGAGGGGTCTACGAGCAGTACTTC. Translating gives CASSVAGGVYEQYF. The chain carries TRBV9 and TRBJ2-7; 8 bases match TRBD2. V shed 0 bases, J shed 3 bases, and the junction held 2 bases outside the gene matches. This CDR3 has 14 residues. CDR1 and CDR2 (germline): SGDLS, YYNGEE.

V usage is TRBV30 and J usage is TRBJ1-2; 12 bases map to TRBD1. The V gene's germline CDR1 is GTSNPN and CDR2 SVGIG (reference sequence). The ends lost 5 bases at V and 7 bases at J; junction bases unmatched: 8. The CDR3 length is 14 residues. CDR3 in amino acids: CAWAPGQGASGYTF. In DNA form, the CDR3 reads TGTGCCTGGGCACCGGGACAGGGGGCGAGTGGCTACACCTTC. Looking up the rest from reference TRBV30 and TRBJ1-2 gives the full variable domain: SQTIHQWPATLVQPVGSPLSLECTVEGTSNPNLYWYRQAAGRGLQLLFYSVGIGQISSEVPQNLSASRPQDRQFILSSKKLLLSDSGFYLCAWAPGQGASGYTFGSGTRLTVV.

V and J are TRBV5-4 and TRBJ1-2; D unclear. CDR1 is SGHNT, CDR2 YYREEE, per germline (reference sequence). Trimming left V 0 bases short and J 1 base short, with 19 bases between. The CDR3 is 18 amino acids. The CDR3 DNA sequence: TGTGCCAGCAGCTTGGGAAGTCCCTCCATTCAGGATAACTATGGCTACACCTTC. This encodes CASSLGSPSIQDNYGYTF.

This chain links TRBV28 with TRBJ2-1; TRBD2 matches 12 bases. The V gene end was trimmed by 8 bases and the J gene end by 10 bases; junction bases not matched to a gene: 9. This CDR3 has 14 amino acids. CDR1 and CDR2 (germline): MDHEN, SYDVKM. CDR3 sequence reads: CASQGLAGRTEQFF. In nucleotides, the CDR3 is TGTGCCAGCCAAGGACTAGCGGGACGGACAGAGCAGTTCTTC.

The rearrangement links TRBV5-8 to TRBJ2-1; 11 bases line up with TRBD2. Trimming removed 0 bases from V and 10 bases from J; junction bases left unmatched: 6. The CDR3 loop spans 15 amino acids. The germline CDR1 and CDR2 sequences are SGHTS and YDEGEE. The CDR3: CASSLGLAGGSEQFF. As DNA, the CDR3 is TGTGCCAGCAGCTTGGGCCTAGCGGGGGGATCAGAGCAGTTCTTC.

The V call is TRBV5-4, the J call TRBJ2-3, with D possibly matching TRBD1 (7 bases). The CDR3 is 14 amino acids. V lost 2 bases and J 1 base, leaving 8 bases between the germline ends. Germline V CDR1 and CDR2: SGHNT, YYREEE (reference sequence). CDR3 sequence reads: CASSFRGGTDTQYF. In DNA, the CDR3 is TGTGCCAGCAGCTTCAGGGGGGGCACAGATACGCAGTATTTT. The complete variable domain, with remaining parts taken from reference TRBV5-4 and TRBJ2-3, reads ETGVTQSPTHLIKTRGQQVTLRCSSQSGHNTVSWYQQALGQGPQFIFQYYREEENGRGNFPPRFSGLQFPNYSSELNVNALELDDSALYLCASSFRGGTDTQYFGPGTRLTVL.

Points on this clone: The same CDR3 can be traced to other DNA sequences in this sample. V gene TRBV10-2 combines with J gene TRBJ1-4; 8 positions match TRBD1. After removal of 4 bases from V and 0 bases from J, the junction contained 13 bases not matched to a gene. The CDR3 runs to 19 residues. Germline CDR1 reads WSHSY; CDR2 reads SAAADI. CDR3 region: CASSGDRGDDSATNEKLFF. CDR3 sequence (DNA): TGCGCCAGCAGTGGCGACAGGGGTGACGATTCTGCAACTAATGAAAAACTGTTTTTT.

The V gene is TRBV15, the J gene TRBJ1-2, with D possibly matching TRBD1 (5 bases). The CDR3 has 13 amino acids. V lost 8 bases and J lost 2, with 12 bases in between. CDR1 is LNHNV, CDR2 YYDKDF, per germline (reference sequence). As DNA, the CDR3 is TGTGCCACCTCTGAGACAGCGAACTATGGCTACACCTTC. Encoded protein: CATSETANYGYTF. Based on the CDR3 plus reference TRBV15 and TRBJ1-2, the full variable domain is DAMVIQNPRYQVTQFGKPVTLSCSQTLNHNVMYWYQQKSSQAPKLLFHYYDKDFNNEADTPDNFQSRRPNTSFCFLDIRSPGLGDTAMYLCATSETANYGYTFGSGTRLTVV.

This rearrangement joins TRBV6-6 to TRBJ1-2, with D possibly TRBD1 on 6 matching bases. Germline V lookup: CDR1 MNHNY, CDR2 SVGAGI (reference sequence). The CDR3 consists of 13 residues. Trimming cost V 5 bases and J 8 bases, with 15 bases left between them. The CDR3 sequence is CASSLYRVEGYTF. The CDR3 DNA sequence: TGTGCCAGCAGTCTCTACAGGGTCGAGGGCTACACCTTC.

This clone came up once. The chain combines TRBV2 with TRBJ1-1; the D gene is possibly TRBD1 (5 bases). V dropped 3 bases and J dropped 4 bases, with 18 bases sitting between them. The CDR3 is made up of 16 amino acids. Germline CDR1 SNHLY, CDR2 FYNNEI. The CDR3 reads CASSEFWSGRGTEAFF. CDR3 nucleotide sequence: TGTGCCAGCAGTGAGTTTTGGTCAGGGAGGGGCACTGAAGCTTTCTTT. Combining the CDR3 with reference TRBV2 and TRBJ1-1 gives the whole variable domain EPEVTQTPSHQVTQMGQEVILRCVPISNHLYFYWYRQILGQKVEFLVSFYNNEISEKSEIFDDQFSVERPDGSNFTLKIRSTKLEDSAMYFCASSEFWSGRGTEAFFGQGTRLTVV.

The chain is built from TRBV30 and TRBJ1-1, with unresolved D. The CDR3 loop spans 11 amino acids. Trimming removed 4 bases at V and 6 bases at J, with 9 bases between. Germline values: CDR1 GTSNPN, CDR2 SVGIG (reference sequence). The CDR3 DNA sequence: TGTGCCTGGACAGAGGTCGCTGAAGCTTTCTTT. As protein: CAWTEVAEAFF.

V and J are TRBV4-3 and TRBJ2-5, with 9 bases identical to TRBD2. The CDR3 sequence is 19 residues long. Germline V CDR1 and CDR2: LGHNA, YSLEER. Unmatched junction bases numbered 11, after V lost 0 bases and J lost 0 bases. The CDR3 DNA is TGCGCCAGCAGCCAAGAATTATCGCTGGGCGGGGGGGACCAAGAGACCCAGTACTTC. Encoded protein: CASSQELSLGGGDQETQYF.

This clone has a single count. The V gene is TRBV18, the J gene TRBJ2-1; 8 nucleotides agree with TRBD1. V was clipped by 6 bases and J by 7 bases; unmatched bases: 2. Germline V CDR1 and CDR2: KGHSH, LQKENI. The CDR3 runs 12 residues. CDR3 nucleotides: TGTGCCAGCTCTCAGGGGGCGAATGAGCAGTTCTTC. Protein: CASSQGANEQFF.

The gene calls are TRBV5-1 and TRBJ2-7; a possible D gene is TRBD2 (6 bases). Germline-derived CDR1 and CDR2 are SGHRS and YFSETQ. Deletions cut 4 bases from V and 2 bases from J, with 13 bases between. The CDR3 is 14 amino acids. The CDR3 DNA is TGCGCCAGCAGCGTTGGGGGGTCTACCTACGAGCAGTACTTC. Translated, it gives CASSVGGSTYEQYF.

This clone was detected a few times. V and J are TRBV4-3 and TRBJ2-1, with D possibly being TRBD2 (5 bases). Trimming shortened V by 1 base and J by 0 bases, and 13 bases separated the two germline ends. The CDR3 covers 17 residues. Germline-derived CDR1 and CDR2 are LGHNA and YSLEER. The CDR3 spells CASSQVWPGDSYNEQFF. The CDR3 DNA follows: TGCGCCAGCAGCCAAGTATGGCCCGGGGACTCCTACAATGAGCAGTTCTTC.

This chain uses TRBV7-2 with TRBJ1-2; 8 bases are shared with TRBD1. This CDR3 is built from 13 residues. CDR1 is SGHTA, CDR2 FQGNSA, per germline. J gave up 7 bases and V 8 bases, and 9 bases lay outside the gene matches. CDR3 DNA sequence: TGTGCCAGCCGTGACCAGGGGGCGAGTGGCTACACCTTC. As protein: CASRDQGASGYTF.

V gene TRBV11-2 combines with J gene TRBJ2-1; no reliable D call. The CDR3 totals 12 residues. Trimming removed 2 bases at V and 8 bases at J, with 7 bases between. Germline V gene sequence: CDR1 SGHAT, CDR2 FQNNGV. The CDR3 reads CASSLSYYEQFF. The DNA of the CDR3 is TGTGCCAGCAGCTTATCTTATTATGAGCAGTTCTTC.

This clone has a single count. The J gene is TRBJ1-1, the V gene TRBV6-5; weak D call: TRBD1 (6 bases). The ends were cut back, 4 bases at V and 0 bases at J, with 12 bases in the middle. Germline V gene lookup returns CDR1 MNHEY and CDR2 SVGAGI. The CDR3 totals 15 residues. CDR3 protein: CASSSSDSMNTEAFF. CDR3 DNA sequence: TGTGCCAGCAGTTCATCGGACAGTATGAACACTGAAGCTTTCTTT.

V is TRBV27 and J is TRBJ2-5; D gene ambiguous. Trimming shortened V by 4 bases and J by 0 bases, and 9 bases separated the two germline ends. CDR1 is MNHEY, CDR2 SMNVEV, per germline (reference sequence). The CDR3 extends over 14 amino acids. CDR3 sequence (DNA): TGTGCCAGCAGTTCCGACTTGTACCAAGAGACCCAGTACTTC. Residues: CASSSDLYQETQYF.

On this clone: Other DNA sequences in the sample encode the same CDR3. This chain's CDR3 is CASSASGLSTDTQYF. The CDR3 DNA reads TGTGCCAGCAGCGCTAGCGGGCTTAGCACAGATACGCAGTATTTT. The rearrangement links TRBV9 to TRBJ2-3; TRBD2 matches 8 bases. The trim removed 3 bases at V and 0 bases at J, leaving 3 bases unmatched. Germline CDR1 reads SGDLS; CDR2 reads YYNGEE. The CDR3 runs 15 residues.

This sequence joins TRBV6-1 and TRBJ2-3, with D tentatively TRBD2 (6 bases). CDR3 length: 15 amino acids. Germline-derived CDR1 and CDR2 are MNHNS and SASEGT. Deletions cut 3 bases from V and 3 bases from J, with 13 bases between. CDR3 in amino acids: CASSDLSEGTDTQYF. CDR3 DNA sequence: TGTGCCAGCAGTGATCTCTCGGAGGGTACAGATACGCAGTATTTT.

The V call is TRBV7-9, the J call TRBJ2-1; D gene ambiguous. Germline assignment: CDR1 SEHNR and CDR2 FQNEAQ (reference sequence). CDR3 length: 15 residues. V gave up 3 bases and J gave up 4 bases, with 13 bases separating them. Here the CDR3 DNA reads TGTGCCAGCAGCTTGTCGGTCCCGCGGTACAATGAGCAGTTCTTC. This encodes CASSLSVPRYNEQFF.

The CDR3 is CASSIGQIEAFF. Written as DNA, the CDR3 is TGTGCCAGTAGCATCGGACAGATTGAAGCTTTCTTT. This chain links TRBV19 with TRBJ1-1; D possibly corresponds to TRBD1 (6 bases). V dropped 6 bases and J dropped 7 bases, with 12 bases sitting between them. This CDR3 region has 12 residues. The germline gives CDR1 LNHDA, CDR2 SQIVND (reference sequence).

CDR3 residues: CASSLSWTSLGFYEQYF. The DNA for the CDR3 is TGTGCCAGCAGTTTATCGTGGACTAGCTTGGGGTTCTACGAGCAGTACTTC. This rearrangement joins TRBV27 to TRBJ2-7; 8 positions agree with TRBD2. Looked up from germline, CDR1 is MNHEY and CDR2 is SMNVEV (reference sequence). This CDR3 is built from 17 residues. The J segment lost 3 bases and the V segment lost 0 bases, leaving 10 bases of the junction unmatched.

CDR3 sequence reads: CASSLGLAGSNEQFF. CDR3 in DNA: TGTGCCAGCAGCCTTGGACTAGCGGGTTCCAATGAGCAGTTCTTC. The gene calls are TRBV6-5 and TRBJ2-1; 11 bases are shared with TRBD2. Germline CDR1 MNHEY, CDR2 SVGAGI. V shed 6 bases, J shed 6 bases, and the junction held 7 bases outside the gene matches. CDR3 length equals 15 residues.